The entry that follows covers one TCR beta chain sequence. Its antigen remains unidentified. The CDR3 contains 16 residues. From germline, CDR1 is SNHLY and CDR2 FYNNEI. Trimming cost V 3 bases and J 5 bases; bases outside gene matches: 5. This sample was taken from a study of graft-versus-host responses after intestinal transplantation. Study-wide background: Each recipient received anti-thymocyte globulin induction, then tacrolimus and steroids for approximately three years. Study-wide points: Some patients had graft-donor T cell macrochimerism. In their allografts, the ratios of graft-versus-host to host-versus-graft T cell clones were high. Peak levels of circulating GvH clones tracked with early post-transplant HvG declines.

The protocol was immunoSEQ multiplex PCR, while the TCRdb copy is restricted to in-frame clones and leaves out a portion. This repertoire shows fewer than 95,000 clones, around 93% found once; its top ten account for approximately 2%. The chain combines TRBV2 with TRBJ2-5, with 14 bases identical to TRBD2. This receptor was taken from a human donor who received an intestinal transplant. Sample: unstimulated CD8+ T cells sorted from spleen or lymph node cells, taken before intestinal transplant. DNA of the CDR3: TGTGCCAGCAGTGAGACTAGCGGGGGGGCCTGGGAGACCCAGTACTTC. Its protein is CASSETSGGAWETQYF.